What follows describes a single TCR beta chain. The sample comes from a study of PD-1 blockade in mismatch repair-deficient tumors. Whole-study context: Patients had approximately 13 mismatch repair-deficient cancer types, all previously treated and progressing.

This CDR3 comprises 13 residues. V lost 3 bases to trimming and J lost 4 bases; unmatched junction nucleotides: 4. Germline V gives CDR1 SQVTM, CDR2 ANQGSEA. Profiled with immunoSEQ multiplex PCR; TCRdb holds only in-frame clones, not every one. The sample consists of 12,000 to 15,000 clones, around 83% of them appearing once. Mismatch repair deficiency was confirmed in all patients, by PCR or immunohistochemistry. Source: PBMCs, taken about 15 weeks after starting pembrolizumab. The source of this sequence is an adult with mismatch repair-deficient cancer. V is TRBV29-1 and J is TRBJ2-5; 8 bases map to TRBD2. CDR3 in DNA: TGCAGCGTTGAGGTCGGGGGGGCAGAGACCCAGTACTTC. Amino acids: CSVEVGGAETQYF.